This T cell receptor (beta chain) was identified during a study of regulatory T cells in long-lasting Graves disease. Findings of the study overall: Persistent Graves' patients showed less TCR diversity than newly diagnosed patients showed.

As to time point: newly diagnosed GD, antithyroid drugs for less than 3 months. PBMCs provided the RNA from which the TCR library was made. Arm-PCR of CDR3 regions and iRepertoire HTBI primers were used to build TCR beta libraries. MiXCR was run by TCRdb on the multiplex PCR reads, yielding one entry per CDR3 protein. The data show some 500,000 distinct CDR3 sequences, with around an eighth seen just once and 8.5% to 10% held by the top ten. Germline loops: CDR1 SQVTM, CDR2 ANQGSEA. This CDR3 has 17 residues. Comment on this clonotype: The antigen is not known. A much larger clone lies one base from this, so it may be a read error.

Separately, the same data were catalogued under a study of T cells in Graves' hyperthyroidism and ophthalmopathy.

Sequencing used peripheral blood mononuclear cells (PBMCs), obtained at new diagnosis, from a patient treated with antithyroid drugs. The source of this sequence is a man aged 30-40 years with Graves disease. The chain recombines TRBV29-1 with TRBJ2-7; D is tentatively TRBD1 or TRBD2 (5 bases each). In DNA, the CDR3 is TGCAACGCCTTGGGACGGCGGCCGGACCAATCCATCTACGAGCAGTACTTC. Its protein product is CNALGRRPDQSIYEQYF.